Listed below are T cell receptor beta chains from one sample, sequenced in a study of cytomegalovirus exposure and HLA in healthy donors. Clones were sequenced by immunoSEQ multiplex PCR, and TCRdb holds only the in-frame ones, with some missing. This sample has a few hundred thousand clones; around 79% occur once, and the top ten carry about 1.8%. The sample taken for sequencing was PBMCs. The source is a man aged 18 to 29 in good health and CMV-seronegative. Each CDR3 is given with its conserved first and last residue. A D gene is named only where the DNA matches it firmly. The size of a clone is reported for some rows only, either as once, few or many, or as a class for expanded clones.

v_call: TRBV10-3; clone_size: few; cdr3_length: 14; d_call: NA; j_call: TRBJ2-7; cdr3_nt: TGTGCCATCAGTGCCCAGGGGCAAGGACGCGAGCAGTACTTC; cdr3_aa: CAISAQGQGREQYF
v_call: TRBV14; clone_size: once; cdr3_length: 13; d_call: NA; j_call: TRBJ1-1; cdr3_nt: TGTGCCAGCAGACAGAACTTGAACACTGAAGCTTTCTTT; cdr3_aa: CASRQNLNTEAFF
v_call: TRBV27; clone_size: NA; cdr3_length: 13; d_call: NA; j_call: TRBJ1-2; cdr3_nt: TGTGCCAGCAGTCCCGGGGTGTATCGAGGCTACACCTTC; cdr3_aa: CASSPGVYRGYTF
v_call: TRBV27; clone_size: NA; cdr3_length: 14; d_call: NA; j_call: TRBJ2-1; cdr3_nt: TGTGCCAGCAGTACCGACAGGCTCAACAATGAGCAGTTCTTC; cdr3_aa: CASSTDRLNNEQFF
v_call: TRBV28; clone_size: NA; cdr3_length: 17; d_call: NA; j_call: TRBJ2-6; cdr3_nt: TGTGCCAGCAGTTTAGTCCTGGAGGGATCTGGGGCCAACGTCCTGACTTTC; cdr3_aa: CASSLVLEGSGANVLTF
v_call: TRBV15; clone_size: NA; cdr3_length: 15; d_call: TRBD2; j_call: TRBJ2-1; cdr3_nt: TGTGCCACCAGCAGCCCCCGGGAGGGAATCAATGAGCAGTTCTTC; cdr3_aa: CATSSPREGINEQFF
v_call: TRBV27; clone_size: NA; cdr3_length: 17; d_call: TRBD2; j_call: TRBJ2-1; cdr3_nt: TGTGCCAGCAGTCTTATAGCGGGATGGGGGTCCTACAATGAGCAGTTCTTC; cdr3_aa: CASSLIAGWGSYNEQFF
v_call: TRBV10-3; clone_size: NA; cdr3_length: 15; d_call: NA; j_call: TRBJ2-1; cdr3_nt: TGTGCCATCAGTGATACGGCTAGCTCCTACAATGAGCAGTTCTTC; cdr3_aa: CAISDTASSYNEQFF
v_call: TRBV7-9; clone_size: NA; cdr3_length: 12; d_call: NA; j_call: TRBJ1-2; cdr3_nt: TGTGCCAGCAGCTTACCCTCCTATGGCTACACCTTC; cdr3_aa: CASSLPSYGYTF
v_call: TRBV7-2; clone_size: NA; cdr3_length: 17; d_call: NA; j_call: TRBJ2-1; cdr3_nt: TGTGCCAGCAGCGGGGGACACGTGGGGTATAAAAACGATGAGCAGTTCTTC; cdr3_aa: CASSGGHVGYKNDEQFF
v_call: TRBV28; clone_size: NA; cdr3_length: 15; d_call: TRBD1; j_call: TRBJ1-1; cdr3_nt: TGTGCCAGCAGCCAAGCCCAGGGGGCTGACACTGAAGCTTTCTTT; cdr3_aa: CASSQAQGADTEAFF
v_call: TRBV6-1; clone_size: NA; cdr3_length: 16; d_call: TRBD1; j_call: TRBJ1-5; cdr3_nt: TGTGCCAGCAGTGAAGGGACAGGCCGGGTCAATACGGCCCAGCATTTT; cdr3_aa: CASSEGTGRVNTAQHF
v_call: TRBV30; clone_size: NA; cdr3_length: 14; d_call: TRBD1; j_call: TRBJ1-5; cdr3_nt: TGTGCCTGGAGCGGACAGGTTAGCAATCAGCCCCAGCATTTT; cdr3_aa: CAWSGQVSNQPQHF
v_call: TRBV30; clone_size: NA; cdr3_length: 11; d_call: TRBD2; j_call: TRBJ2-7; cdr3_nt: TGTGCCTGGAGCCTGGGAGGGGAGCAGTACTTC; cdr3_aa: CAWSLGGEQYF
v_call: TRBV6-5; clone_size: NA; cdr3_length: 15; d_call: TRBD1; j_call: TRBJ2-7; cdr3_nt: TGTGCCAGCAGGAGGACAGGACGGGCCACCTACGAGCAGTACTTC; cdr3_aa: CASRRTGRATYEQYF
v_call: TRBV27; clone_size: once; cdr3_length: 14; d_call: TRBD1; j_call: TRBJ2-1; cdr3_nt: TGTGCCAGCAGTTTACCGGAAACAGGGGGTGAGCAGTTCTTC; cdr3_aa: CASSLPETGGEQFF
v_call: TRBV5-5; clone_size: NA; cdr3_length: 14; d_call: TRBD1; j_call: TRBJ1-1; cdr3_nt: TGTGCCAGCAACCGACAGGGGGTTATCTCTGAAGCTTTCTTT; cdr3_aa: CASNRQGVISEAFF
v_call: TRBV7-2; clone_size: NA; cdr3_length: 12; d_call: TRBD1; j_call: TRBJ2-1; cdr3_nt: TGTGCCAGCGGTTCGCAGGGGGATGAGCAGTTCTTC; cdr3_aa: CASGSQGDEQFF
v_call: TRBV15; clone_size: NA; cdr3_length: 12; d_call: NA; j_call: TRBJ1-1; cdr3_nt: TGTGCCACCAGCAGGGGAGACAGGGAAGCTTTCTTT; cdr3_aa: CATSRGDREAFF
v_call: TRBV11-2; clone_size: NA; cdr3_length: 13; d_call: NA; j_call: TRBJ2-1; cdr3_nt: TGTGCCAGCAGCTTATCAGGATACAATGAGCAGTTCTTC; cdr3_aa: CASSLSGYNEQFF
v_call: TRBV7-3; clone_size: NA; cdr3_length: 17; d_call: NA; j_call: TRBJ2-3; cdr3_nt: TGTGCCAGCAGCTCGTTCTCCGGGAGACCGCCTTCAGATACGCAGTATTTT; cdr3_aa: CASSSFSGRPPSDTQYF
v_call: TRBV5-1; clone_size: NA; cdr3_length: 16; d_call: NA; j_call: TRBJ2-2; cdr3_nt: TGCGCCAGCAGCTTGGGCGCAGGTACGAACACCGGGGAGCTGTTTTTT; cdr3_aa: CASSLGAGTNTGELFF
v_call: TRBV6-4; clone_size: NA; cdr3_length: 16; d_call: TRBD2; j_call: TRBJ2-1; cdr3_nt: TGTGCCAGCAGTGACTCTGGCCCGGGGGGATACAATGAGCAGTTCTTC; cdr3_aa: CASSDSGPGGYNEQFF
v_call: TRBV10-3; clone_size: NA; cdr3_length: 13; d_call: TRBD2; j_call: TRBJ2-1; cdr3_nt: TGTGCCATCAGTTCCGGGACTAGCAATGAGCAGTTCTTC; cdr3_aa: CAISSGTSNEQFF
v_call: TRBV9; clone_size: NA; cdr3_length: 21; d_call: TRBD2; j_call: TRBJ2-5; cdr3_nt: TGTGCCAGCAGCGTAGCAACGTCGGGGCTAGCGGGGGCCGTTTTCCAAGAGACCCAGTACTTC; cdr3_aa: CASSVATSGLAGAVFQETQYF
v_call: TRBV21-1; clone_size: NA; cdr3_length: 18; d_call: NA; j_call: TRBJ2-1; cdr3_nt: TGTGCCAGCAGCAAAAGAGGGACTAGCGTCTGTTCCTACAATGAGCAGTTCTTC; cdr3_aa: CASSKRGTSVCSYNEQFF
v_call: TRBV5-1; clone_size: few; cdr3_length: 14; d_call: NA; j_call: TRBJ1-2; cdr3_nt: TGCGCCAGCAGCTTAGGGGAAACTAACTATGGCTACACCTTC; cdr3_aa: CASSLGETNYGYTF
v_call: TRBV30; clone_size: NA; cdr3_length: 14; d_call: NA; j_call: TRBJ1-4; cdr3_nt: TGTGCCTGGAGTAAAGACAGGCCCGGTGGAAAACTGTTTTTT; cdr3_aa: CAWSKDRPGGKLFF
v_call: TRBV4-3; clone_size: NA; cdr3_length: 16; d_call: TRBD2; j_call: TRBJ2-5; cdr3_nt: TGCGCCAGCAGCCCCAGGGGAAGCGGGGGCCAAGAGACCCAGTACTTC; cdr3_aa: CASSPRGSGGQETQYF
v_call: TRBV6-5; clone_size: NA; cdr3_length: 13; d_call: TRBD1; j_call: TRBJ1-1; cdr3_nt: TGTGCCAGCGGGGACAGGGTGAGGGCTGAAGCTTTCTTT; cdr3_aa: CASGDRVRAEAFF
v_call: TRBV5-1; clone_size: NA; cdr3_length: 16; d_call: TRBD2; j_call: TRBJ2-4; cdr3_nt: TGCGCCAGCAGCCTTACTAGCGGGGGAGCCAAAAACATTCAGTACTTC; cdr3_aa: CASSLTSGGAKNIQYF
v_call: TRBV19; clone_size: NA; cdr3_length: 13; d_call: NA; j_call: TRBJ1-2; cdr3_nt: TGTGCCAGTACCATTGGAGGGTTGGGCGGCTACACCTTC; cdr3_aa: CASTIGGLGGYTF
v_call: TRBV19; clone_size: NA; cdr3_length: 16; d_call: NA; j_call: TRBJ1-1; cdr3_nt: TGTGCCAGTAAGCCGGGAGGTAGGGCAGGGGTCACTGAAGCTTTCTTT; cdr3_aa: CASKPGGRAGVTEAFF
v_call: TRBV11-3; clone_size: NA; cdr3_length: 16; d_call: NA; j_call: TRBJ2-5; cdr3_nt: TGTGCCAGCAGCTCCCCCTTTAGTTCTAGTCAAGAGACCCAGTACTTC; cdr3_aa: CASSSPFSSSQETQYF
v_call: TRBV13; clone_size: NA; cdr3_length: 18; d_call: NA; j_call: TRBJ1-6; cdr3_nt: TGTGCCAGCAGCCAGGGCCGGAAGCTAGGGTTCTATAATTCACCCCTCCACTTT; cdr3_aa: CASSQGRKLGFYNSPLHF
v_call: TRBV4-2; clone_size: NA; cdr3_length: 15; d_call: NA; j_call: TRBJ1-2; cdr3_nt: TGTGCCAGCAGCCAAGGGACAGAGAAGAACTATGGCTACACCTTC; cdr3_aa: CASSQGTEKNYGYTF
v_call: TRBV5-1; clone_size: NA; cdr3_length: 14; d_call: TRBD1; j_call: TRBJ1-5; cdr3_nt: TGCGCCAGCAGCCCAGGACAGGGCAATCAGCCCCAGCATTTT; cdr3_aa: CASSPGQGNQPQHF
v_call: TRBV11-3; clone_size: NA; cdr3_length: 14; d_call: TRBD2; j_call: TRBJ2-3; cdr3_nt: TGTGCCAGCAGCACGGCTAGCGGGGCAGATACGCAGTATTTT; cdr3_aa: CASSTASGADTQYF
v_call: TRBV9; clone_size: NA; cdr3_length: 16; d_call: TRBD2; j_call: TRBJ2-5; cdr3_nt: TGTGCCAGCAGCGCCAATCTAGCGGGGAGGCAAGAGACCCAGTACTTC; cdr3_aa: CASSANLAGRQETQYF
v_call: TRBV9; clone_size: NA; cdr3_length: 13; d_call: NA; j_call: TRBJ1-2; cdr3_nt: TGTGCCAGCAGCGTAGGGGACTTCGGAGGCTACACCTTC; cdr3_aa: CASSVGDFGGYTF
v_call: TRBV5-4; clone_size: once; cdr3_length: 15; d_call: NA; j_call: TRBJ1-1; cdr3_nt: TGTGCCAGCACCCGCCCGGACACCGTGAACACTGAAGCTTTCTTT; cdr3_aa: CASTRPDTVNTEAFF
v_call: TRBV15; clone_size: NA; cdr3_length: 17; d_call: NA; j_call: TRBJ1-5; cdr3_nt: TGTGCCACCAGCAGAGGGTCAGGGAAGAATAGCAATCAGCCCCAGCATTTT; cdr3_aa: CATSRGSGKNSNQPQHF
v_call: TRBV6-6; clone_size: NA; cdr3_length: 16; d_call: NA; j_call: TRBJ2-3; cdr3_nt: TGTGCCAGCAGTTACACCCCAGCGGCCTTCACAGATACGCAGTATTTT; cdr3_aa: CASSYTPAAFTDTQYF
v_call: TRBV27; clone_size: NA; cdr3_length: 15; d_call: NA; j_call: TRBJ2-7; cdr3_nt: TGTGCCAGCAGTTTAGGGGCAGGGATTCCCTACGAGCAGTACTTC; cdr3_aa: CASSLGAGIPYEQYF
v_call: TRBV29-1; clone_size: few; cdr3_length: 11; d_call: NA; j_call: TRBJ1-1; cdr3_nt: TGCAGCGTTGGGCAGGGCACTGAAGCTTTCTTT; cdr3_aa: CSVGQGTEAFF